This T cell receptor beta chain originates from a study of blood T cell repertoires in COVID-19. Whole-study context: The United States, Italy and Spain provided the acute and convalescent COVID-19 samples. PBMCs, B-cell-depleted T cells, or T cells provided the cDNA or gDNA that made up the material.

In the authors' workflow: Reference gene primer amplification yielded estimated nucleated cell counts. The method was immunoSEQ multiplex PCR; TCRdb's version includes in-frame clones alone and lacks a portion of them. V and J calls and clone size follow that table, whereas D and trimming were derived from the DNA. The sample includes approximately 280,000 clones, 86% of them seen just once. The receptor's source is a young woman who had recovered from COVID-19. The sample was peripheral blood.

The CDR3 loop reads CASREGMGETQYF. The CDR3 DNA is TGTGCCAGTAGAGAGGGAATGGGAGAGACCCAGTACTTC. The gene calls are TRBV19 and TRBJ2-5, with D possibly being TRBD2 (5 bases). The V end was cut by 6 bases, the J end by 4 bases, with 12 bases between. From germline, CDR1 is LNHDA and CDR2 SQIVND (reference sequence). CDR3 length: 13 residues.